This section outlines one T cell receptor beta chain sequence together with its context. Its target is not known. The assay was immunoSEQ multiplex PCR, and TCRdb's table has in-frame clones only and misses some. Seen here are approximately 980,000 clones, 60% to 85% observed once, and the top ten hold approximately 1.5%. Nashville, Tennessee was home to all donors, each a Caucasian adult. This record comes from a study of shared clonotypes between healthy human individuals. Study at large: Sampling drew on donors who were two women and three men aged 18 to 49.

Whole-study results and caveats: In general, naive subsets displayed greater estimated richness than memory subsets did. Clonotype sharing among donors was expected to depend on sequencing depth.

Trimming took off 6 bases at V and 4 bases at J, with 12 bases between the two ends. CDR1 is MNHEY and CDR2 is SVGAGI in the germline V gene. This CDR3 is built from 13 residues. This TCR derives from a man aged 18 to 29 in good health. This chain uses TRBV6-5 with TRBJ1-1; D unresolved. The specimen sequenced was memory CD4+ T cells sorted from blood. The sample's subset: CD45RA-negative fraction. CDR3 region: CASRPLRATEAFF. CDR3 DNA: TGTGCCAGCAGGCCGCTAAGGGCCACTGAAGCTTTCTTT.